This TCR beta chain was sequenced during a study of metastatic and nonmetastatic thyroid tumors. Study-wide context: For malignant and benign thyroid patients, tumor or nodule tissue and blood were the sources whose repertoires were compared. Study-wide results and limits: Malignant tumors reportedly showed significantly higher TCR beta diversity than benign nodules in both blood and tumor.

Original processing methods: The distant-metastasis classifier for papillary thyroid cancer was built from CDR3 differences across clinicopathological groups. TCRdb ran MiXCR on the PCR reads. These V and J calls derive from TCRdb rather than the authors' analysis. The data hold approximately 21,000 clones, with 20% observed a single time. This clone occurred many times. Its antigen is not known. Among the patients, none had received any treatment before thyroid surgery. The source of this sequence is a female donor with papillary thyroid cancer or a benign thyroid nodule (not recorded which). Some clones in this sample may be carry-over from other donors' samples. The sample comprised blood.

CDR3 DNA sequence: TGTGCCAGCAGTAGGCGGGAAAATCCCTACGAGCAGTACTTC. Protein product: CASSRRENPYEQYF. This rearrangement joins TRBV27 to TRBJ2-7, with TRBD2 as a possible D gene (6 bases). The CDR3 has 14 residues. In germline, CDR1 is MNHEY, CDR2 SMNVEV (reference sequence). Deletions cut 5 bases from V and 2 bases from J, with 13 bases between.